These 21 T cell receptor beta chains share one sample of origin, sequenced in a study of blood T cell repertoires in COVID-19. The table came from immunoSEQ multiplex PCR; TCRdb's copy has only in-frame clones and leaves some out. The sample lists under 200,000 clones; more than 70% were seen once. The sequenced material came from peripheral blood. The source is a man in his fifties or sixties with active or convalescent COVID-19.

A single count supports this clone. This chain connects TRBV7-6 to TRBJ1-5; 9 bases align to TRBD1. The CDR3 contains 14 residues. V lost 1 base to trimming and J lost 7 bases; unmatched junction nucleotides: 2. Germline V lookup: CDR1 SGHVS, CDR2 FNYEAQ. In nucleotides, the CDR3 is TGTGCCAGCAGCTTAGTAGGACAGGGGCAGCCCCAGCATTTT. Its protein is CASSLVGQGQPQHF.

This rearrangement joins TRBV28 to TRBJ1-1; D ambiguous. The V gene lost 2 bases and the J gene lost 0 bases, with 10 bases spanning the gap. There are 15 residues in the CDR3. Germline assignment: CDR1 MDHEN and CDR2 SYDVKM. The CDR3 is CASSLVQFMNTEAFF. DNA for the CDR3: TGTGCCAGCAGTTTAGTACAGTTCATGAACACTGAAGCTTTCTTT.

V usage is TRBV5-1 and J usage is TRBJ2-1, with D hard to call. Germline CDR1 is SGHRS and CDR2 is YFSETQ. The ends were cut back, 4 bases at V and 0 bases at J, with 8 bases in the middle. The CDR3 is made up of 14 amino acids. The CDR3 nucleotides read TGCGCCAGCAGCCTAGATCTCTCCTACAATGAGCAGTTCTTC. This codes for CASSLDLSYNEQFF.

The J gene is TRBJ1-3, the V gene TRBV15; 10 nucleotides align to TRBD1. Trimming took 0 bases from V and 5 from J; bases not matched to a gene: 13. There are 19 residues in the CDR3. Germline V gene lookup returns CDR1 LNHNV and CDR2 YYDKDF (reference sequence). The CDR3 is CATSRDGDRGANPRNTIYF. In DNA, the CDR3 is TGTGCCACCAGCAGAGATGGGGACAGGGGCGCAAACCCACGAAACACCATATATTTT.

The chain has TRBV4-2 and TRBJ1-2; 9 nucleotides agree with TRBD1. The CDR3 loop spans 15 amino acids. The V gene end was trimmed by 0 bases and the J gene end by 8 bases; junction bases not matched to a gene: 7. CDR1 and CDR2 (germline): LGHNA, YNFKEQ. CDR3 DNA sequence: TGTGCCAGCAGCCAAGATTCGGGGACAGGGATAGGCTACACCTTC. Protein: CASSQDSGTGIGYTF.

This rearrangement joins TRBV11-3 to TRBJ1-1; D possibly corresponds to TRBD1 (5 bases). Trimming took off 7 bases at V and 11 bases at J, with 20 bases between the two ends. The CDR3 is 13 residues long. CDR1 is SGHNT and CDR2 is YENEEA in the germline V gene. The DNA of the CDR3 is TGTGCCAGCAAAGTTGGGACCGGGGCGGGGGCTTTCTTT. Translated, it gives CASKVGTGAGAFF.

This clone has just a few counts. The chain recombines TRBV6-2 or TRBV6-3 with TRBJ2-7; 7 positions match TRBD2. The CDR3 loop spans 16 amino acids. J gave up 4 bases and V 2 bases, and 11 bases lay outside the gene matches. Germline V gene sequence: CDR1 MNHEY, CDR2 SVGEGT. The DNA of the CDR3 is TGTGCCAGCAGTTACCCCCCGGGGCGGGGGACGTACGAGCAGTACTTC. Translated: CASSYPPGRGTYEQYF.

The V call is TRBV7-2, the J call TRBJ1-2; 7 bases are shared with TRBD1. Per the germline V gene, CDR1 is SGHTA and CDR2 is FQGNSA. The CDR3 spans 15 residues. Trimming removed 1 base from V and 7 bases from J; junction bases left unmatched: 9. CDR3 coding DNA: TGTGCCAGCAGCTTAGGGACAGGTCATGTCAGTGGCTACACCTTC. Encoded protein: CASSLGTGHVSGYTF.

V usage is TRBV5-5 and J usage is TRBJ1-2; a possible D gene is TRBD1 (5 bases). This CDR3 comprises 15 residues. The germline gives CDR1 SGHKS, CDR2 YYEKEE (reference sequence). V lost 4 bases, J lost 0 bases, and 13 bases lay in between. As DNA, the CDR3 is TGTGCCAGCAGCGAAATGGGACTGACTAACTATGGCTACACCTTC. This codes for CASSEMGLTNYGYTF.

The chain joins TRBV6-1 to TRBJ2-7; 7 bases map to TRBD2. V shed 3 bases, J shed 2 bases, and the junction held 7 bases outside the gene matches. CDR3 length equals 15 residues. Per the germline V gene, CDR1 is MNHNS and CDR2 is SASEGT. The CDR3 bases are TGTGCCAGCAGTGAGCGGCGGGAGACCCCCTACGAGCAGTACTTC. This codes for CASSERRETPYEQYF.

The chain combines TRBV5-1 with TRBJ2-5; D perhaps matches TRBD1 (6 bases). CDR3 size: 15 residues. Germline V gene lookup returns CDR1 SGHRS and CDR2 YFSETQ. With 3 bases removed from V and 3 bases from J, the gap between germline ends came to 15 bases. The DNA for the CDR3 is TGCGCCAGCAGCTCCTCGAGCCGGACAGAAGAGACCCAGTACTTC. Its translation: CASSSSSRTEETQYF. The whole variable domain, remainder taken from reference TRBV5-1 and TRBJ2-5, is KAGVTQTPRYLIKTRGQQVTLSCSPISGHRSVSWYQQTPGQGLQFLFEYFSETQRNKGNFPGRFSGRQFSNSRSEMNVSTLELGDSALYLCASSSSSRTEETQYFGPGTRLLVL.

V usage is TRBV7-6 and J usage is TRBJ2-3; the match to TRBD1 covers 9 bases. The J segment lost 4 bases and the V segment lost 1 base, leaving 3 bases of the junction unmatched. Looked up from germline, CDR1 is SGHVS and CDR2 is FNYEAQ. This CDR3 is 15 amino acids long. For the CDR3, the DNA is TGTGCCAGCAGCTTAGAAGGACAGGGGTCAGATACGCAGTATTTT. This gives the protein CASSLEGQGSDTQYF.

V is TRBV7-2 and J is TRBJ2-7; perhaps TRBD1 as D (6 bases). The CDR3 is 13 amino acids. Trimming removed 1 base from V and 7 bases from J, with 11 bases in between. Germline values: CDR1 SGHTA, CDR2 FQGNSA. The CDR3 here is CASSLDRVGEQYF. The CDR3, as DNA: TGTGCCAGCAGCTTAGACAGGGTTGGAGAGCAGTACTTC. The entire variable domain, with the rest obtained from reference TRBV7-2 and TRBJ2-7, is as follows: GAGVSQSPSNKVTEKGKDVELRCDPISGHTALYWYRQSLGQGLEFLIYFQGNSAPDKSGLPSDRFSAERTGGSVSTLTIQRTQQEDSAVYLCASSLDRVGEQYFGPGTRLTVT.

The genes are TRBV9 and TRBJ1-1; D is perhaps TRBD1 (6 bases). Germline V gives CDR1 SGDLS, CDR2 YYNGEE. V shed 3 bases and J shed 0 bases, with 9 bases lying between them. The CDR3 loop spans 14 amino acids. The CDR3 sequence: CASSAQGMNTEAFF. Written as DNA, the CDR3 is TGTGCCAGCAGCGCGCAGGGGATGAACACTGAAGCTTTCTTT.

The genes are TRBV15 and TRBJ2-5, with a tentative D call TRBD2 (7 bases). Trimming stripped 3 bases from V and 2 bases from J, with 16 bases between. There are 16 residues in the CDR3. Germline CDR1 and CDR2: LNHNV and YYDKDF (reference sequence). The DNA for the CDR3 is TGTGCCACCAGCAGGGGGGGCGGGGGCCGTCAAGAGACCCAGTACTTC. Translated: CATSRGGGGRQETQYF.

The rearrangement joins TRBV5-1 to TRBJ2-3; 9 bases are shared with TRBD1. This CDR3 is 15 amino acids long. CDR1 is SGHRS and CDR2 is YFSETQ in the germline V gene. Trimming at V came to 4 bases and at J to 0 bases, leaving 3 bases not matched to a gene. In nucleotides, the CDR3 is TGCGCCAGCAGCAAAGGACAGGGGAGCACAGATACGCAGTATTTT. The encoded protein is CASSKGQGSTDTQYF.

A single count supports this clone. V gene TRBV15 combines with J gene TRBJ2-5, with a tentative D call TRBD2 (5 bases). In germline, CDR1 is LNHNV, CDR2 YYDKDF (reference sequence). With 3 bases removed from V and 3 bases from J, the gap between germline ends came to 11 bases. The CDR3 sequence is 14 residues long. In nucleotides, the CDR3 is TGTGCCACCAGCAGCACGGGGTTGAAAGAGACCCAGTACTTC. Translation gives CATSSTGLKETQYF.

The chain joins TRBV11-3 to TRBJ2-5; 9 bases line up with TRBD2. Per the germline V gene, CDR1 is SGHNT and CDR2 is YENEEA. V was pared by 1 base and J by 3 bases, with 9 bases of the junction left unmatched. The CDR3 totals 17 residues. The DNA for the CDR3 is TGTGCCAGCAGCTTAGCTGGTAGCGGGAGTAGGGAAGAGACCCAGTACTTC. This gives the protein CASSLAGSGSREETQYF.

The V and J genes are TRBV3-1 (or the pseudogene TRBV3-2) and TRBJ1-1, with 10 bases aligning to TRBD1. This CDR3 is 15 amino acids long. Germline V CDR1 and CDR2: LGHDT, YNNKEL (reference sequence). V trimming: 1 base; J trimming: 4 bases; junction bases outside the gene matches: 3. The CDR3 DNA follows: TGTGCCAGCAGCCAAGTGGACAGGGGGTTCACTGAAGCTTTCTTT. This sequence encodes CASSQVDRGFTEAFF.

The rearrangement links TRBV7-6 to TRBJ1-3, with 7 bases aligning to TRBD1. The germline gives CDR1 SGHVS, CDR2 FNYEAQ. J was trimmed by 6 bases and V by 5 bases; bases with no gene match: 10. This CDR3 is 15 amino acids long. The CDR3 nucleotides read TGTGCCAGCAGCCCTTTTCGACAGGGAGAAAACACCATATATTTT. This codes for CASSPFRQGENTIYF.

The rearrangement links TRBV19 to TRBJ2-1; possible D gene TRBD1, 5 bases. This CDR3 is built from 13 residues. V dropped 5 bases and J dropped 5 bases, with 10 bases sitting between them. CDR1 is LNHDA, CDR2 SQIVND, per germline (reference sequence). This CDR3 is CASSPQGNNEQFF. For the CDR3, the DNA is TGTGCCAGTAGTCCCCAGGGAAACAATGAGCAGTTCTTC.